Shown below are 22 T cell receptor beta chains from a single sample sequenced in a study of naive and memory T cell subsets. Alpha and beta constant region primers primed reverse transcription for blood and skin samples. Each CDR3 protein is one row after TCRdb ran MiXCR on the UMI-ligation and nested PCR reads. Here the sample spans under 20,000 distinct CDR3 sequences, 9.5% being singletons. Treatment defined: skin biopsy from PPD injection site in Mantoux-positive individual. Unsorted total RNA, about 1 to 1,100 ng, was DNase treated before reverse transcription. This specimen consisted of skin, obtained from a tuberculin skin test site. Receptors were obtained from an adult in good health.

This clonotype is classed as medium-sized. This chain uses TRBV6-5 with TRBJ2-1, with D perhaps matching TRBD1 or TRBD2 (6 bases each). V was pared by 8 bases and J by 3 bases, with 14 bases between. Germline V gene data show CDR1 as MNHEY and CDR2 as SVGAGI. CDR3 length equals 14 residues. The CDR3 loop is CASHVGGLYNEQFF. The CDR3 DNA follows: TGTGCCAGCCATGTCGGGGGCCTCTACAATGAGCAGTTCTTC.

This clonotype was picked up many times. The chain couples TRBV6-2 or TRBV6-3 to TRBJ1-5; D not resolved. This CDR3 has 13 amino acids. The ends were cut back, 2 bases at V and 6 bases at J, with 8 bases in the middle. Germline values: CDR1 MNHEY, CDR2 SVGEGT. CDR3 DNA: TGTGCCAGCAGTTACCCCAGCGGTCAGCCCCAGCATTTT. This translates into CASSYPSGQPQHF.

The chain employs TRBV29-1 and TRBJ1-5; possibly TRBD1 for D (5 bases). Trimming shortened V by 3 bases and J by 3 bases, and 12 bases separated the two germline ends. Germline V lookup: CDR1 SQVTM, CDR2 ANQGSEA. The CDR3 totals 14 residues. DNA for the CDR3: TGCAGCGTTGAGTCAGGGCCCACCAATCAGCCCCAGCATTTT. It translates to CSVESGPTNQPQHF.

There are many counts of this clonotype. V and J are TRBV12-3 or TRBV12-4 and TRBJ2-2; 10 bases line up with TRBD2. This CDR3 spans 17 amino acids. V trimming: 0 bases; J trimming: 7 bases; junction bases outside the gene matches: 8. In DNA form, the CDR3 reads TGTGCCAGCAGTTTAGCGTGGGCTAGCGGGAGAGGCGGGGAGCTGTTTTTT. Its protein product is CASSLAWASGRGGELFF.

The V call is TRBV15, the J call TRBJ1-1; maybe TRBD1 (6 bases). The germline V and J ends were trimmed by 8 bases and 1 base, with 17 bases remaining between them. Germline V gene data show CDR1 as LNHNV and CDR2 as YYDKDF (reference sequence). The CDR3 totals 15 residues. Here the CDR3 DNA reads TGTGCCACCCACGAGGGGGGGGTGGGGAACACTGAAGCTTTCTTT. Translation: CATHEGGVGNTEAFF. The whole variable domain, remainder taken from reference TRBV15 and TRBJ1-1, is DAMVIQNPRYQVTQFGKPVTLSCSQTLNHNVMYWYQQKSSQAPKLLFHYYDKDFNNEADTPDNFQSRRPNTSFCFLDIRSPGLGDTAMYLCATHEGGVGNTEAFFGQGTRLTVV.

V is TRBV5-1 and J is TRBJ2-2; 8 bases match TRBD2. The germline V gene has CDR1 SGHRS and CDR2 YFSETQ. Trimming took 4 bases from V and 0 from J; bases not matched to a gene: 5. This CDR3 region has 16 residues. The CDR3 region has the DNA TGCGCCAGCAGCCTGGCGGGGGGAACGAACACCGGGGAGCTGTTTTTT. Translation gives CASSLAGGTNTGELFF.

By share, this clonotype ranks as medium-sized. The J gene is TRBJ2-7, the V gene TRBV6-1, with D hard to call. Trimming pared 1 base from V and 4 bases from J, leaving 5 bases between. Germline V gene data show CDR1 as MNHNS and CDR2 as SASEGT. The CDR3 is 12 amino acids. CDR3 sequence reads: CASSEEGYEQYF. In DNA, the CDR3 is TGTGCCAGCAGTGAAGAAGGATACGAGCAGTACTTC.

By proportion, this clonotype is medium-sized. The V call is TRBV20-1, the J call TRBJ2-1; a possible D gene is TRBD1 (5 bases). The CDR3 is 15 residues long. Per the germline V gene, CDR1 is DFQATT and CDR2 is SNEGSKA (reference sequence). The V end lost 6 bases, the J end lost 3 bases, and 18 bases lay between the germline ends. The chain's CDR3 is CSAPKETAYYNEQFF. Here the CDR3 DNA reads TGCAGTGCCCCGAAAGAGACAGCCTACTACAATGAGCAGTTCTTC.

This clonotype was seen once. The V and J genes are TRBV4-1 and TRBJ1-1; D remains ambiguous. Germline V gene sequence: CDR1 MGHRA, CDR2 YSYEKL. The CDR3 runs to 14 residues. V shed 5 bases and J shed 1 base, with 11 bases lying between them. Here the CDR3 reads CASSSSAGNTEAFF. In DNA, the CDR3 is TGCGCCAGCAGCTCCAGTGCAGGGAACACTGAAGCTTTCTTT.

The chain recombines TRBV2 with TRBJ2-7, with no clear D. The CDR3 has 15 amino acids. V lost 3 bases and J lost 2, with 14 bases in between. CDR1 SNHLY and CDR2 FYNNEI come from the germline V gene. The CDR3 protein is CASSELSVTAYEQYF. In DNA form, the CDR3 reads TGTGCCAGCAGTGAGTTGTCCGTAACCGCCTACGAGCAGTACTTC.

This clonotype is medium-sized by share. This sequence joins TRBV7-2 and TRBJ2-3; 8 bases agree with TRBD1. The germline CDR1 and CDR2 sequences are SGHTA and FQGNSA. V was clipped by 4 bases and J by 5 bases; unmatched bases: 5. The CDR3 runs 14 residues. CDR3 in DNA: TGTGCCAGCAGCTCGGGACAGGCGGTAGATACGCAGTATTTT. Encoded protein: CASSSGQAVDTQYF.

By share, this clonotype ranks as medium-sized. The chain carries TRBV14 and TRBJ2-7, with 7 bases aligning to TRBD1. V dropped 3 bases and J dropped 6; count of bases not matched to a gene: 11. The CDR3 totals 15 residues. The germline gives CDR1 SGHDN, CDR2 FVKESK. CDR3 sequence: CASSHNPGTVLEQYF. CDR3 in DNA: TGTGCCAGCAGCCACAACCCCGGGACAGTGCTCGAGCAGTACTTC.

This clonotype appeared many times. The chain has TRBV4-1 and TRBJ2-6, with TRBD2 as a possible D gene (5 bases). The CDR3 length is 16 residues. Trimming cost V 3 bases and J 0 bases, with 9 bases left between them. The germline V gene encodes CDR1 MGHRA and CDR2 YSYEKL. For the CDR3, the DNA is TGCGCCAGCAGCCAGAACAGCGGCTCTGGGGCCAACGTCCTGACTTTC. The encoded protein is CASSQNSGSGANVLTF.

The rearrangement uses TRBV12-3 or TRBV12-4 and TRBJ1-1; D may be TRBD1 (6 bases). V was shortened by 6 bases and J by 1 base, with 9 bases between the two germline ends. This CDR3 is 13 amino acids long. CDR3 sequence reads: CASRQGSNTEAFF. Written as DNA, the CDR3 is TGTGCCAGCAGACAGGGTTCGAACACTGAAGCTTTCTTT.

The chain uses TRBV14 and TRBJ2-5; 8 nucleotides match TRBD2. This CDR3 comprises 16 residues. With V trimmed by 1 base and J by 3 bases, 7 bases remained unmatched. CDR1 is SGHDN, CDR2 FVKESK, per germline. CDR3 sequence: CASSQGVLAEKETQYF. CDR3 nucleotides: TGTGCCAGCAGCCAAGGGGTACTAGCGGAAAAAGAGACCCAGTACTTC.

Only a few counts were recorded for this clonotype. The chain recombines TRBV7-8 with TRBJ1-4, with D tentatively TRBD1 (6 bases). There are 12 residues in the CDR3. Germline V lookup: CDR1 SGHVS, CDR2 FQNEAQ. V shed 4 bases and J shed 14 bases, with 14 bases lying between them. The CDR3 nucleotides are TGTGCCAGCAGCTCTCAACAGGGTCCTCTGTTTTTT. It yields the protein CASSSQQGPLFF.

This clonotype was counted a few times. This sequence may be a read error, since a much larger clone differs from it by one base. This rearrangement joins TRBV20-1 to TRBJ1-4; D remains unclear. The CDR3 totals 12 residues. CDR1 and CDR2 from the germline V gene are DFQATT and SNEGSKA (reference sequence). CDR3 sequence (DNA): TGCAGTGCTAAGCTCAATGGGGAAAAACTGGTTTTT. This sequence encodes CSAKLNGEKLVF.

Ten or more counts support this clonotype. The gene calls are TRBV20-1 and TRBJ1-2, with D possibly matching TRBD1 (6 bases). Per the germline V gene, CDR1 is DFQATT and CDR2 is SNEGSKA (reference sequence). With 0 bases removed from V and 3 bases from J, the gap between germline ends came to 11 bases. The CDR3 consists of 14 residues. The DNA of the CDR3 is TGCAGTGCTAGAGATGTACAGGGATACTATGGCTACACCTTC. Its protein is CSARDVQGYYGYTF.

This clonotype appeared many times. The chain couples TRBV7-2 to TRBJ2-7, with 7 bases matching TRBD2. V shed 0 bases and J 6 bases; nucleotides not matched to a gene: 8. Germline lookup yields CDR1 SGHTA and CDR2 FQGNSA. The CDR3 loop spans 15 amino acids. DNA of the CDR3: TGTGCCAGCAGCTTAGCGGGGGGGTCCTCCCGCGAGCAGTACTTC. Its protein is CASSLAGGSSREQYF.

This clonotype is categorized as medium-sized. V usage is TRBV9 and J usage is TRBJ2-2, with unresolved D. Trimming took off 0 bases at V and 6 bases at J, with 6 bases between the two ends. The CDR3 has 13 amino acids. Germline-derived CDR1 and CDR2 are SGDLS and YYNGEE. The CDR3: CASSVVLAGELFF. CDR3 DNA: TGTGCCAGCAGCGTAGTCCTTGCCGGGGAGCTGTTTTTT.

This chain joins TRBV5-6 and TRBJ1-6; 8 bases are a match to TRBD1. The CDR3 sequence is 17 residues long. J lost 7 bases, V lost 3 bases, and 12 bases had no gene match. Germline CDR1 is SGHDT and CDR2 is YYEEEE. The CDR3 DNA reads TGTGCCAGCAGCTGGAAGGACAGGGCATTCGGGAATTCACCCCTCCACTTT. Protein sequence: CASSWKDRAFGNSPLHF. The variable domain in full, completed from reference TRBV5-6 and TRBJ1-6, reads DAGVTQSPTHLIKTRGQQVTLRCSPKSGHDTVSWYQQALGQGPQFIFQYYEEEERQRGNFPDRFSGHQFPNYSSELNVNALLLGDSALYLCASSWKDRAFGNSPLHFGNGTRLTVT.

This clonotype was seen at least ten times. The chain combines TRBV6-5 with TRBJ2-5, with 9 nucleotides matching TRBD2. J gave up 6 bases and V 10 bases, and 12 bases lay outside the gene matches. This CDR3 is 14 amino acids long. The germline V gene encodes CDR1 MNHEY and CDR2 SVGAGI. CDR3 in DNA: TGTGCCACGCACCGCGGGGGGGCCGGGAAGACCCAGTACTTC. As protein: CATHRGGAGKTQYF.